This T cell receptor (beta chain) is drawn from a study of shared clonotypes between healthy human individuals. V lost 2 bases and J lost 3, with 14 bases in between. Germline V CDR1 and CDR2: SNHLY, FYNNEI. This CDR3 comprises 15 residues. The data were produced by immunoSEQ multiplex PCR, yet TCRdb's version contains in-frame clones alone and is incomplete. The sample includes about 1 million clones, under 80% of them seen just once. The chain carries TRBV2 and TRBJ2-7, with D tentatively TRBD2 (6 bases). The source material was memory CD4+ T cells sorted from blood. Subset described: CD45RA-negative fraction. This clonotype was sampled from a man aged 18 to 29 in good health. The CDR3 region is CASSERDLGGYEQYF. The DNA of the CDR3 is TGTGCCAGCAGTGAAAGGGATCTCGGGGGCTACGAGCAGTACTTC. The full variable domain, its missing parts supplied by reference TRBV2 and TRBJ2-7, is EPEVTQTPSHQVTQMGQEVILRCVPISNHLYFYWYRQILGQKVEFLVSFYNNEISEKSEIFDDQFSVERPDGSNFTLKIRSTKLEDSAMYFCASSERDLGGYEQYFGPGTRLTVT.